This T cell receptor beta chain originates from a study of blood T cells in healthy people across ages. The CDR3 has 11 amino acids. The germline V and J ends were trimmed by 1 base and 11 bases, with 8 bases remaining between them. Together with a sample-barcoded 5' primer, a J-beta primer mix was included in a second PCR lasting roughly 6 to 12 cycles. A tag from a template-switch adaptor with 12 random nucleotides marked each cDNA molecule. TCRdb redid the calling of the 5' RACE reads with MiXCR, one entry per CDR3 protein. This sample has about 630,000 distinct CDR3 sequences, with under 25% found just once. Each donor gave approximately 9.5 milliliters of peripheral blood. This clonotype was seen a few times. Its antigen is as yet unknown. Study-level results: Correlation between TCR beta diversity and naive T cell percentage was strong. Long-lived and aged donors differed, with more naive CD4+ cells and higher diversity in the long-lived.

The J gene is TRBJ1-1, the V gene TRBV12-3 or TRBV12-4; possibly TRBD1 for D (5 bases). The source of this sequence is a man in his 70s in good health. The sequencing input was blood. CDR3 DNA: TGTGCCAGCAGTTTAGAGGGGTGGGCTTTCTTT. It specifies CASSLEGWAFF.